These T cell receptor beta chains were read from a single sample in a study of T cell responses to AZD1222 COVID-19 vaccine. Only in-frame clones appear in the TCRdb table, and some are missing; sequencing was by immunoSEQ multiplex PCR. The sample holds 70,000 to 95,000 clones, approximately 89% seen once. The starting material was peripheral blood, obtained on day 0 of MenACWY control vaccination. These TCRs come from an adult in good health. CDR3s leave out the opening cysteine and the closing phenylalanine or tryptophan. Clone size, where shown, is once, few, many, or a class for clones that have expanded.

V gene | clone size | CDR3 protein
TRBV10-3 | NA | AIRPPRNTEAF
TRBV19 | NA | ASSIRGRIYEQY
TRBV6-5 | NA | ASSYSRQDYGYT
TRBV14 | once | ASSPRTGGPSEAF
TRBV7-2 | NA | ASSLDPSSGNTIY
TRBV6-5 | once | ASSYYGRADTQY
TRBV3-1/TRBV3-2 | NA | ASSHPEITVPRGTEAF
TRBV6-5 | NA | ATGGAAAYTEAF
TRBV3-1/TRBV3-2 | NA | ASSPGQQETQY
TRBV19 | NA | ASSIGGGDTQY
TRBV3-1/TRBV3-2 | NA | ASSHRGGNQPQH
TRBV11-2 | NA | ASSLTGTMNTEAF
TRBV18 | NA | ASSPSSSQPQH
TRBV30 | NA | AWSVRDTQY
TRBV6-1 | NA | ASSEIAGANYGYT
TRBV18 | NA | ASSPRGGIYEQY
TRBV5-6 | NA | ASSRLAGAGSNEQF
TRBV19 | once | ASSPRTDINYGYT
TRBV4-1 | NA | ASSRSTTGLSGNTIY
TRBV30 | once | AWTPGPYNEQF
TRBV18 | NA | ASSSDRATGEQY
TRBV10-3 | NA | AISRPGGDEAF
TRBV11-1 | NA | ASKLRGGETQY
TRBV4-3 | NA | ASSQDLQGYGYT
TRBV11-3 | NA | ASSLGRQGRGAF
TRBV9 | NA | ASSVAGTSTDTQY
TRBV9 | once | ASSVVPGSQTQY
TRBV7-9 | NA | ASSLETATEAF
TRBV4-3 | NA | ASSQELIEGQANSPLH
TRBV5-1 | NA | ASRRTAGNTGELF
TRBV6-5 | NA | ASSYLPGTGANVLT
TRBV19 | NA | ASSMVTGLEQY
TRBV3-1/TRBV3-2 | NA | ASSQARGYGYT
TRBV20-1 | NA | SASDFTTGGREKLF
TRBV29-1 | NA | SVDSDPGGYGYT
TRBV7-9 | NA | ASSFEDRPYTDTQY
TRBV11-2 | NA | ASSPGTANTEAF
TRBV14 | few | ASSLDQNTEAF
TRBV11-2 | NA | ASSLPGEGTDTQY
TRBV5-4 | NA | ASSPADGNEQF
TRBV15 | NA | ATSRGAGSRETQY
TRBV5-4 | NA | ASRPTTDTGELF
TRBV9 | NA | ASSPQGEMNTEAF
TRBV13 | NA | ASSLAHRLQPSMRYT
TRBV3-1/TRBV3-2 | NA | ASSTRDPVGYT
TRBV7-9 | NA | ASGGQSNTEAF
TRBV7-3 | NA | ASSVAPERDGEKLF
TRBV18 | NA | ASSPALDRGAISYT
TRBV4-1 | NA | ASSQAPQRGNQPQH
TRBV30 | once | AWRGTVRTEAF